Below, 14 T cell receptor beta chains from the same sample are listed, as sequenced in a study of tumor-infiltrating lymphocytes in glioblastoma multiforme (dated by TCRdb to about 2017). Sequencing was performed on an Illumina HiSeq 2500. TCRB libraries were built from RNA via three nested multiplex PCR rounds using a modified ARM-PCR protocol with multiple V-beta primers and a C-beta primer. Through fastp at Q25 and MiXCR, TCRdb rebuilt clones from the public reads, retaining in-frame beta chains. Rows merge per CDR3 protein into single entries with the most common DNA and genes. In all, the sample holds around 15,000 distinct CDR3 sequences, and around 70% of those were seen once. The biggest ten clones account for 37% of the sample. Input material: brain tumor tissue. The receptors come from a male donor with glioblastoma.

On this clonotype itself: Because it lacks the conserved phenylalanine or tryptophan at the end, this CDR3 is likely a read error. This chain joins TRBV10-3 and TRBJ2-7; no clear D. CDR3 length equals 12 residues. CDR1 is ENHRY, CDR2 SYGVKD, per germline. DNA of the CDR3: TGTGCGATCAGTGAGTCGGAACAGGAGCAGTACTTA. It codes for CAISESEQEQYL.

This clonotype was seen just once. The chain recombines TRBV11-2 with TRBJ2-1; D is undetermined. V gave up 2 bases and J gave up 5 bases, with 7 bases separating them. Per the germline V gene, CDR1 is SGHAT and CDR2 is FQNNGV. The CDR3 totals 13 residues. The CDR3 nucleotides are TGTGCCAGCAGCTTAAACCGAAACAATGAGCAGTTCTTC. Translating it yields CASSLNRNNEQFF.

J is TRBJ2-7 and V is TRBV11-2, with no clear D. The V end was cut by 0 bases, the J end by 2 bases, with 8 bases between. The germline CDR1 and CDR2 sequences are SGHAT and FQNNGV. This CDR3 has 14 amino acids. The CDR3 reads CASSLEDKTYEQYF. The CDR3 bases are TGTGCCAGCAGCTTAGAGGATAAGACCTACGAGCAGTACTTC.

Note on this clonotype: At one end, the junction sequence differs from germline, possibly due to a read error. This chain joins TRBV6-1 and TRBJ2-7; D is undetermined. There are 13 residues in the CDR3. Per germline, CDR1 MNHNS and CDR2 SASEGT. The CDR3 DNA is TGTGCCATCAGTGAAGAGAAACTGCAAAGGCAGTACTTC. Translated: CAISEEKLQRQYF.

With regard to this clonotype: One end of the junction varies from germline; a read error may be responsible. Written as DNA, the CDR3 is TGTGCCAGCCGTTTGGAGAGCGGCCGGAATTCACCCCTCCACTTT. Its translation is CASRLESGRNSPLHF. The genes are TRBV12-3 or TRBV12-4 and TRBJ1-6; D gene ambiguous. The CDR3 has 15 residues.

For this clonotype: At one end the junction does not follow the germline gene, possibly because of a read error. CDR3 in amino acids: CAWRAGFNYGYAF. DNA for the CDR3: TGTGCCTGGAGGGCGGGATTTAACTATGGCTACGCCTTC. This chain uses TRBV30 with TRBJ1-2, with unresolved D. CDR3 length: 13 residues. Germline CDR1 is GTSNPN and CDR2 is SVGIG (reference sequence). Full variable domain (remainder filled in from reference TRBV30 and TRBJ1-2): SQTIHQWPATLVQPVGSPLSLECTVEGTSNPNLYWYRQAAGRGLQLLFYSVGIGQISSEVPQNLSASRPQDRQFILSSKKLLLSDSGFYLCAWRAGFNYGYAFGSGTRLTVV.

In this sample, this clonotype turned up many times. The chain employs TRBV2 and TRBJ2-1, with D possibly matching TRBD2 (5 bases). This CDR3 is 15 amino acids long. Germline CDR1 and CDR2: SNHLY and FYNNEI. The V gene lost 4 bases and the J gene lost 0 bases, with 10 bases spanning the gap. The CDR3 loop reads CASSVFAGSYNEQFF. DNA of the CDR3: TGTGCCAGCAGTGTCTTCGCGGGCTCCTACAATGAGCAGTTCTTC.

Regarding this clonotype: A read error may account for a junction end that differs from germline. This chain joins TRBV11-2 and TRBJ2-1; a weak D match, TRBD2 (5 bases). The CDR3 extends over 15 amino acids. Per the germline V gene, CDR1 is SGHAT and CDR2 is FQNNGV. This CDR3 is CASRYGTGTLNDQFF. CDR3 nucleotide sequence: TGTGCCAGCAGGTACGGCACGGGAACCCTGAATGATCAGTTCTTC.

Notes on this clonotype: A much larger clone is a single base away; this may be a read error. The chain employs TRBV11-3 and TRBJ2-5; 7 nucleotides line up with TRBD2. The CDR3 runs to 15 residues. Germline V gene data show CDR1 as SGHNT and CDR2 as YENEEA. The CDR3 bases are TGTGCCAGCAGTACCTCCGGCGGGAGAGGAGAGACCCGGTACTTC. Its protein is CASSTSGGRGETRYF.

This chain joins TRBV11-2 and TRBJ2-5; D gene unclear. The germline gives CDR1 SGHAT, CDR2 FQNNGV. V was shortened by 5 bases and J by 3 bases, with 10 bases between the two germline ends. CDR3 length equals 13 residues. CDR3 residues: CASSRTPKETQYF. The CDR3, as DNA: TGTGCCAGCAGCCGAACACCCAAAGAGACCCAGTACTTC.

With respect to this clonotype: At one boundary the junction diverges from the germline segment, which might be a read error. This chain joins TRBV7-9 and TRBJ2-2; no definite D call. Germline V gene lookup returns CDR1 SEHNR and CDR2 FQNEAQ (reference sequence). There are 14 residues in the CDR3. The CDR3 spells CASSTEPNAGELFF. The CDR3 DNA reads TGTGCCAGTAGTACGGAGCCGAACGCCGGGGAGCTGTTTTTT.

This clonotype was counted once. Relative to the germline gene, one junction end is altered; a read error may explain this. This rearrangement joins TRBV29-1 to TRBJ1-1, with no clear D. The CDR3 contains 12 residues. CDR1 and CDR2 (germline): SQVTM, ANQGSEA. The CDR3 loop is CSGTTTNTEASF. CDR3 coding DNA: TGCAGCGGAACCACAACGAACACTGAAGCTTCCTTT.

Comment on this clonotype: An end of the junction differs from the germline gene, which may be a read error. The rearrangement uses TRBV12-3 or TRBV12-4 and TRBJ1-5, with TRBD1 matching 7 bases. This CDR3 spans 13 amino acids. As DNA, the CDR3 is TGTGCCAGCAGTGCGACAGGGATGGTGTCCCAGCATTTC. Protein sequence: CASSATGMVSQHF.

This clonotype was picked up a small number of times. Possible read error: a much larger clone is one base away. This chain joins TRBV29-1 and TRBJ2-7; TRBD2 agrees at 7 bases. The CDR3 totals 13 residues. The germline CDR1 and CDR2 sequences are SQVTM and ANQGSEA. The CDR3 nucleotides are TGCAGCGTCCAAACTAGCGACTCCTACAAGCAGTACTTC. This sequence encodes CSVQTSDSYKQYF.